These 21 T cell receptor beta chains share one sample of origin, sequenced in a study of cytomegalovirus exposure and HLA in healthy donors. Vbeta (60) and Jbeta (13) primers were used in the PCR. Libraries were prepared by immunoSEQ multiplex PCR; TCRdb keeps only in-frame clonotypes and omits some of them. The table lists roughly 96,000 clones, about 70% of them singletons. Sequencing input: PBMCs. The receptor set was obtained from a female donor in good health and CMV-seropositive.

The chain recombines TRBV19 with TRBJ1-4; perhaps TRBD1 as D (5 bases). The CDR3 is 13 residues long. The V and J ends lost 5 bases and 7 bases respectively, with 11 bases between them. Germline assignment: CDR1 LNHDA and CDR2 SQIVND (reference sequence). CDR3 protein: CASSAQGGEKLFF. CDR3 coding DNA: TGTGCCAGTAGTGCCCAGGGAGGTGAAAAACTGTTTTTT.

This chain links TRBV7-8 with TRBJ1-5, with TRBD1 matching 10 bases. Germline CDR1 and CDR2: SGHVS and FQNEAQ. The J segment lost 3 bases and the V segment lost 5 bases, leaving 10 bases of the junction unmatched. This CDR3 contains 17 residues. The CDR3: CASSPKRGTGVNQPQHF. The CDR3 DNA follows: TGTGCCAGCAGCCCCAAACGCGGGACAGGGGTCAATCAGCCCCAGCATTTT.

This clone has a single count. The J gene is TRBJ2-3, the V gene TRBV7-9, with D possibly TRBD2 on 6 matching bases. From germline, CDR1 is SEHNR and CDR2 FQNEAQ (reference sequence). The CDR3 length is 16 residues. V lost 1 base, J lost 0 bases, and 11 bases lay in between. CDR3 bases: TGTGCCAGCAGCTTAGGAATGGGACTCAGCACAGATACGCAGTATTTT. Translated: CASSLGMGLSTDTQYF.

The J gene is TRBJ2-7, the V gene TRBV6-5; D is unresolved. V gave up 4 bases and J gave up 2 bases, with 12 bases separating them. Per germline, CDR1 MNHEY and CDR2 SVGAGI. CDR3 length equals 14 residues. Here the CDR3 DNA reads TGTGCCAGCAGTTTCAGGAAAGAGACCTACGAGCAGTACTTC. Translation gives CASSFRKETYEQYF.

The chain has TRBV6-1 and TRBJ2-1; D may be TRBD1 (6 bases). The V end was cut by 3 bases, the J end by 5 bases, with 11 bases between. There are 14 residues in the CDR3. CDR1 and CDR2 from the germline V gene are MNHNS and SASEGT. CDR3 residues: CASSDPGQHNEQFF. The CDR3 bases are TGTGCCAGCAGTGACCCCGGACAGCACAATGAGCAGTTCTTC.

The chain combines TRBV7-2 with TRBJ1-4; 7 nucleotides line up with TRBD1. J was trimmed by 4 bases and V by 5 bases; bases with no gene match: 7. The CDR3 consists of 15 residues. Per germline, CDR1 SGHTA and CDR2 FQGNSA. Here the CDR3 DNA reads TGTGCCAGCAGCCTGAACAGGGGCCATAATGAAAAACTGTTTTTT. It yields the protein CASSLNRGHNEKLFF.

This chain uses TRBV6-1 with TRBJ1-2; D gene uncertain. Per germline, CDR1 MNHNS and CDR2 SASEGT. Trimming pared 2 bases from V and 4 bases from J, leaving 8 bases between. The CDR3 is made up of 13 amino acids. This CDR3 is CASSEMAVYGYTF. In DNA form, the CDR3 reads TGTGCCAGCAGTGAAATGGCAGTCTATGGCTACACCTTC.

The genes are TRBV7-2 and TRBJ2-7; possibly TRBD1 for D (6 bases). This CDR3 contains 15 residues. V lost 5 bases, J lost 6 bases, and 20 bases lay in between. The germline V gene encodes CDR1 SGHTA and CDR2 FQGNSA. The CDR3 spells CASSQRLTGRGEQYF. CDR3 sequence (DNA): TGTGCCAGCAGCCAGAGGCTTACAGGGAGAGGCGAGCAGTACTTC.

The rearrangement uses TRBV2 and TRBJ1-2; D remains ambiguous. Trimming took 8 bases from V and 5 from J, leaving 15 bases between them. Germline-derived CDR1 and CDR2 are SNHLY and FYNNEI. CDR3 length: 13 residues. The CDR3 sequence: CASHPVPRYGYTF. The CDR3 DNA follows: TGTGCCAGCCACCCGGTCCCCCGGTATGGCTACACCTTC. Together with reference TRBV2 and TRBJ1-2, the CDR3 gives the full variable domain: EPEVTQTPSHQVTQMGQEVILRCVPISNHLYFYWYRQILGQKVEFLVSFYNNEISEKSEIFDDQFSVERPDGSNFTLKIRSTKLEDSAMYFCASHPVPRYGYTFGSGTRLTVV.

V and J are TRBV27 and TRBJ2-1, with 14 bases identical to TRBD2. The CDR3 sequence is 21 residues long. The germline CDR1 and CDR2 sequences are MNHEY and SMNVEV (reference sequence). The V and J ends lost 5 bases and 4 bases, in that order; junction bases with no gene match: 19. The CDR3 here is CASSARGGGLAGAYRYNEQFF. The DNA for the CDR3 is TGTGCCAGCAGTGCCCGCGGCGGGGGACTAGCGGGAGCGTATCGATACAATGAGCAGTTCTTC.

The genes are TRBV7-9 and TRBJ2-7; possibly TRBD2 for D (5 bases). The V end lost 3 bases, the J end lost 0 bases, and 9 bases lay between the germline ends. From germline, CDR1 is SEHNR and CDR2 FQNEAQ (reference sequence). The CDR3 contains 14 residues. CDR3: CASSFLTTSYEQYF. In DNA, the CDR3 is TGTGCCAGCAGCTTCTTGACTACCTCCTACGAGCAGTACTTC.

In DNA form, the CDR3 reads TGCGCCAGCAGCTTAACAGGGCCGGGCTATGGCTACACCTTC. Translated: CASSLTGPGYGYTF. This chain links TRBV5-1 with TRBJ1-2; tentative D call: TRBD1 (6 bases). V lost 2 bases and J lost 4, with 12 bases in between. Per germline, CDR1 SGHRS and CDR2 YFSETQ. This CDR3 comprises 14 residues.

This clone turned up a few times. The V gene is TRBV4-3, the J gene TRBJ1-1; D ambiguous. Trimming took off 0 bases at V and 6 bases at J, with 17 bases between the two ends. The CDR3 is 16 residues long. Germline CDR1 is LGHNA and CDR2 is YSLEER. Written as DNA, the CDR3 is TGCGCCAGCAGCCAAGAGGAGGTGAGCACATTCGCTGAAGCTTTCTTT. It yields the protein CASSQEEVSTFAEAFF.

The genes are TRBV14 and TRBJ2-5, with D possibly being TRBD1 (5 bases). The CDR3 has 14 amino acids. The ends were cut back, 1 base at V and 1 base at J, with 7 bases in the middle. Germline V gene lookup returns CDR1 SGHDN and CDR2 FVKESK. Here the CDR3 reads CASSQAGSQETQYF. In nucleotides, the CDR3 is TGTGCCAGCAGCCAAGCAGGGTCCCAAGAGACCCAGTACTTC.

The V and J genes are TRBV14 and TRBJ1-2, with a possible D match to TRBD1 (6 bases). CDR3 length equals 13 residues. CDR1 is SGHDN, CDR2 FVKESK, per germline. Deletions cut 0 bases from V and 9 bases from J, with 11 bases between. The CDR3 here is CASSQDHRARYTF. In DNA form, the CDR3 reads TGTGCCAGCAGCCAAGATCACAGGGCTCGCTACACCTTC.

The rearrangement links TRBV4-1 to TRBJ1-5; 8 nucleotides agree with TRBD1. The J segment lost 3 bases and the V segment lost 4 bases, leaving 2 bases of the junction unmatched. Germline V lookup: CDR1 MGHRA, CDR2 YSYEKL. The CDR3 is 14 residues long. The CDR3 DNA reads TGCGCCAGCAGCCGGGACAGGACCAATCAGCCCCAGCATTTT. The encoded protein is CASSRDRTNQPQHF.

The chain has TRBV7-2 and TRBJ2-7, with D perhaps TRBD1 (5 bases). Trimming left V 3 bases short and J 6 bases short, with 15 bases between. Germline lookup yields CDR1 SGHTA and CDR2 FQGNSA. The CDR3 is made up of 14 amino acids. CDR3 residues: CASSFKSQGGEQYF. CDR3 DNA sequence: TGTGCCAGCAGCTTCAAATCCCAGGGTGGCGAGCAGTACTTC.

The gene calls are TRBV11-3 and TRBJ2-3; D might be TRBD2 (5 bases). This CDR3 region has 14 residues. The germline V gene encodes CDR1 SGHNT and CDR2 YENEEA. V was clipped by 0 bases and J by 7 bases, with 11 bases between them. The DNA for the CDR3 is TGTGCCAGCAGCTTAGACGCCGGGGATTATACGCAGTATTTT. This codes for CASSLDAGDYTQYF.

This clone was seen repeatedly, ten times or more. The chain has TRBV19 and TRBJ2-7, with 11 bases lining up with TRBD1. CDR1 and CDR2 (germline): LNHDA, SQIVND (reference sequence). The CDR3 length is 17 residues. V trimming: 5 bases; J trimming: 5 bases; junction bases outside the gene matches: 14. The CDR3 DNA reads as TGTGCCAGTAGTCTAACCTACCCGGGACAGGGGGACCACGAGCAGTACTTC. Translated: CASSLTYPGQGDHEQYF.

The V gene is TRBV6-6, the J gene TRBJ2-4; 9 nucleotides match TRBD1. V lost 10 bases, J lost 7 bases, and 8 bases stayed unmatched. Germline V CDR1 and CDR2: MNHNY, SVGAGI (reference sequence). This CDR3 contains 13 residues. CDR3 sequence: CAMRGGTGNIQYF. As DNA, the CDR3 is TGTGCCATGCGGGGCGGGACAGGGAACATTCAGTACTTC.

This rearrangement joins TRBV6-5 to TRBJ1-6; possible D gene TRBD1, 6 bases. CDR3 length: 13 residues. V lost 6 bases to trimming and J lost 10 bases, with 13 bases between them. Germline V CDR1 and CDR2: MNHEY, SVGAGI. The CDR3 here is CASRGGVESPLHF. CDR3 bases: TGTGCCAGCAGAGGGGGAGTAGAATCACCCCTCCACTTT.